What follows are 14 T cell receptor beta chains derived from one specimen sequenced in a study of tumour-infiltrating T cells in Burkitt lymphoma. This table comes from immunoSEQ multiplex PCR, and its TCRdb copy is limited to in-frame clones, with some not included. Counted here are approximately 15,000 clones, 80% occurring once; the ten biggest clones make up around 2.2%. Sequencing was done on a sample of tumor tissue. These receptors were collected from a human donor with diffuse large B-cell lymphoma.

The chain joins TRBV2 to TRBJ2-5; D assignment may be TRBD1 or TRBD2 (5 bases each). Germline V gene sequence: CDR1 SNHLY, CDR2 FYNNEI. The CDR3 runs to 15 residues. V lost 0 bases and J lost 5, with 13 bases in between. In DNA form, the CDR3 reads TGTGCCAGCAGTGAAGCGCATATAGGGACGGAGACCCAGTACTTC. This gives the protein CASSEAHIGTETQYF.

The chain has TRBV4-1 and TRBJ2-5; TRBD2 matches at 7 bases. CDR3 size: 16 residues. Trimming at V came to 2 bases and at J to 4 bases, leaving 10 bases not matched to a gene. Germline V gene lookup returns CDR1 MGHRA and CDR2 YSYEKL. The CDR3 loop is CASSQSVAGDGETQYF. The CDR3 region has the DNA TGCGCCAGCAGCCAATCGGTGGCGGGAGATGGAGAGACCCAGTACTTC.

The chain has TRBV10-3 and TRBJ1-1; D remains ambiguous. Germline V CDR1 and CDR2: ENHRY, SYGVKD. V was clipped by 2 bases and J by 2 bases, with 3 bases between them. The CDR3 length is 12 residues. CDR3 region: CAISEPNTEAFF. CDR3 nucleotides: TGTGCCATCAGTGAGCCTAACACTGAAGCTTTCTTT.

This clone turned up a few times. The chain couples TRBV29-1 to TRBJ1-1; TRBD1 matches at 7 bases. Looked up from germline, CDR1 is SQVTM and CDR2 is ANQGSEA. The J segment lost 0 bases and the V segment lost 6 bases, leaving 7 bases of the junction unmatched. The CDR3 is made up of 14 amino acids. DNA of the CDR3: TGCAGCGTGAGCATAGGGGGCATGAACACTGAAGCTTTCTTT. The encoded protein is CSVSIGGMNTEAFF.

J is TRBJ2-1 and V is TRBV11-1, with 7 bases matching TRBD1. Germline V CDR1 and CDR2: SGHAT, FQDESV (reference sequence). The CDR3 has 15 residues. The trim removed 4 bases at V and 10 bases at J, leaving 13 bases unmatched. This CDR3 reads CASSSLPDRVGEQFF. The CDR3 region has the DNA TGTGCCAGCAGCTCTTTACCCGACAGGGTCGGGGAGCAGTTCTTC.

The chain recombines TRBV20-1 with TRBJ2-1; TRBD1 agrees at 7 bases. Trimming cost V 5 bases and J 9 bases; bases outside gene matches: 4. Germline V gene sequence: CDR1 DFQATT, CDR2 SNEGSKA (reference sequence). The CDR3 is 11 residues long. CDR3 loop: CSAQTGVEQFF. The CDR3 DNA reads TGCAGTGCTCAAACAGGGGTTGAGCAGTTCTTC.

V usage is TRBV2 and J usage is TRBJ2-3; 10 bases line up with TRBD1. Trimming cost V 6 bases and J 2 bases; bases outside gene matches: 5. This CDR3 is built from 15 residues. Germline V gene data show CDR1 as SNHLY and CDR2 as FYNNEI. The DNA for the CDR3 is TGTGCCAGCAGCCCCGGGACAGGGGTCACAGATACGCAGTATTTT. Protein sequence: CASSPGTGVTDTQYF.

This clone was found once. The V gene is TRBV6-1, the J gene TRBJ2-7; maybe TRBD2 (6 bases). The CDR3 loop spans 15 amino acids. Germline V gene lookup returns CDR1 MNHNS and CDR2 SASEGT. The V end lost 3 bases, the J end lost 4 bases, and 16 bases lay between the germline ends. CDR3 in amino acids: CASSDREWGPYEQYF. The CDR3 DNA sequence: TGTGCCAGCAGTGATCGGGAGTGGGGACCTTACGAGCAGTACTTC.

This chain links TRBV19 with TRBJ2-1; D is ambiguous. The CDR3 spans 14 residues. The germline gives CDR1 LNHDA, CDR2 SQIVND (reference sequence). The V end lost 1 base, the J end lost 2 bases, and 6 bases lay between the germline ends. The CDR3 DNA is TGTGCCAGTAGTATAGGAGGACCCTACAATGAGCAGTTCTTC. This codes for CASSIGGPYNEQFF.

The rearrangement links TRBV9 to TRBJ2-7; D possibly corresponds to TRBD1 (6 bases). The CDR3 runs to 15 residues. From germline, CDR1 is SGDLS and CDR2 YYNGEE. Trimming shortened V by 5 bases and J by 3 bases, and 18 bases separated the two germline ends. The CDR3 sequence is CASSLEGDPFYEQYF. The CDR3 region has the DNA TGTGCCAGCAGTCTTGAGGGGGACCCGTTCTACGAGCAGTACTTC. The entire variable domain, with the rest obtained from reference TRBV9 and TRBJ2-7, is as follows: DSGVTQTPKHLITATGQRVTLRCSPRSGDLSVYWYQQSLDQGLQFLIQYYNGEERAKGNILERFSAQQFPDLHSELNLSSLELGDSALYFCASSLEGDPFYEQYFGPGTRLTVT.

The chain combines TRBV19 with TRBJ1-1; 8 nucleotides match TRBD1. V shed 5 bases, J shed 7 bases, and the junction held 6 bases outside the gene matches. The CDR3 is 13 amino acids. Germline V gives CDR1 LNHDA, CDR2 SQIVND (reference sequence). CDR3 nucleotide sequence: TGTGCCAGTAGTGGGACAGGAGAAAGTGAAGCTTTCTTT. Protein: CASSGTGESEAFF.

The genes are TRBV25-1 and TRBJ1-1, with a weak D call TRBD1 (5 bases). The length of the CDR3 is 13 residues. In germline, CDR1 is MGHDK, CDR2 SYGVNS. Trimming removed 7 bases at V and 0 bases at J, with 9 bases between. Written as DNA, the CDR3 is TGTGCCAGCAAAGACAGCATGAACACTGAAGCTTTCTTT. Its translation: CASKDSMNTEAFF.

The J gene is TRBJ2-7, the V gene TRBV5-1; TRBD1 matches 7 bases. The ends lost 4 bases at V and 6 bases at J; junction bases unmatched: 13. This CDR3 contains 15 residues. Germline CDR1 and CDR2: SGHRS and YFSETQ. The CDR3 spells CASSPGTVLNSEQYF. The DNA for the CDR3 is TGCGCCAGCAGCCCTGGGACAGTTTTAAACTCCGAGCAGTACTTC.

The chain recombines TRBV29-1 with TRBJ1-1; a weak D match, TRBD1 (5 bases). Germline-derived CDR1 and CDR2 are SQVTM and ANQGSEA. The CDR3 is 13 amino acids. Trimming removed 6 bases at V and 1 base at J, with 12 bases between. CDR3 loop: CSVKGPANTEAFF. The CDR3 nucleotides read TGCAGCGTAAAGGGACCGGCGAACACTGAAGCTTTCTTT.